One and the same sample provided the 29 T cell receptor beta chains below, sequenced in a study of blood T cell repertoires in COVID-19. TCRdb's table, derived via immunoSEQ multiplex PCR, lists solely in-frame clones and lacks some. Of fewer than 110,000 clones listed, 85% are singletons. The sample was peripheral blood. The source is a woman in her seventies with active or convalescent COVID-19.

CDR3 bases: TGCGCCAGCAGCGGGGGGACTAGCGTGGAGGAGACCCAGTACTTC. Encoded protein: CASSGGTSVEETQYF. V is TRBV5-1 and J is TRBJ2-5; 10 bases line up with TRBD2. The V segment lost 4 bases and the J segment 5 bases; nucleotides outside the gene matches: 8. Germline CDR1 and CDR2: SGHRS and YFSETQ. The CDR3 covers 15 residues.

V gene TRBV10-3 combines with J gene TRBJ2-7, with 8 bases identical to TRBD2. CDR1 and CDR2 (germline): ENHRY, SYGVKD. J lost 2 bases, V lost 0 bases, and 9 bases had no gene match. The CDR3 loop spans 17 amino acids. CDR3 DNA: TGTGCCATCAGTGAGTCGACGGGGCTAGCGGGTCCCTACGAGCAGTACTTC. This codes for CAISESTGLAGPYEQYF.

The chain joins TRBV18 to TRBJ1-1; D gene uncertain. CDR3 length equals 13 residues. V lost 3 bases and J lost 1, with 6 bases in between. From germline, CDR1 is KGHSH and CDR2 LQKENI. The CDR3 DNA is TGTGCCAGCTCACCGATGGCGAACACTGAAGCTTTCTTT. Translating it yields CASSPMANTEAFF. The full variable domain, completed using reference TRBV18 and TRBJ1-1, is NAGVMQNPRHLVRRRGQEARLRCSPMKGHSHVYWYRQLPEEGLKFMVYLQKENIIDESGMPKERFSAEFPKEGPSILRIQQVVRGDSAAYFCASSPMANTEAFFGQGTRLTVV.

This chain connects TRBV7-2 to TRBJ1-2; D gene unclear. The V gene lost 6 bases and the J gene lost 3 bases, with 8 bases spanning the gap. CDR3 length: 12 residues. The germline CDR1 and CDR2 sequences are SGHTA and FQGNSA. CDR3 region: CASSGRYYGYTF. CDR3 DNA sequence: TGTGCCAGCAGTGGGAGGTACTATGGCTACACCTTC.

This chain uses TRBV2 with TRBJ2-7; D may be TRBD1 (6 bases). The CDR3 has 13 amino acids. CDR1 is SNHLY and CDR2 is FYNNEI in the germline V gene. The V end was cut by 7 bases, the J end by 4 bases, with 14 bases between. CDR3 region: CASTSTDRYEQYF. The CDR3 DNA follows: TGTGCCAGCACCTCGACGGACAGATACGAGCAGTACTTC. The full variable domain, rest sourced from reference TRBV2 and TRBJ2-7, is EPEVTQTPSHQVTQMGQEVILRCVPISNHLYFYWYRQILGQKVEFLVSFYNNEISEKSEIFDDQFSVERPDGSNFTLKIRSTKLEDSAMYFCASTSTDRYEQYFGPGTRLTVT.

The V call is TRBV7-2, the J call TRBJ2-1; 9 bases line up with TRBD2. V lost 2 bases and J lost 9; bases outside the gene matches: 8. CDR1 is SGHTA and CDR2 is FQGNSA in the germline V gene. CDR3 size: 15 residues. Written as DNA, the CDR3 is TGTGCCAGCAGCTTATCGCGGGGGGGCCCCGGTGAGCAGTTCTTC. Its protein product is CASSLSRGGPGEQFF.

This chain uses TRBV5-1 with TRBJ2-1, with D maybe TRBD1 (5 bases). Germline lookup yields CDR1 SGHRS and CDR2 YFSETQ. This CDR3 spans 15 amino acids. V lost 4 bases and J 9 bases, leaving 20 bases between the germline ends. Here the CDR3 reads CASSTVTGGASEQFF. Here the CDR3 DNA reads TGCGCCAGCAGCACTGTTACAGGTGGTGCGTCTGAGCAGTTCTTC.

The chain joins TRBV27 to TRBJ2-5; 10 bases fit TRBD1. With V trimmed by 5 bases and J by 5 bases, 5 bases remained unmatched. CDR3 length equals 14 residues. Germline loops: CDR1 MNHEY, CDR2 SMNVEV (reference sequence). CDR3 DNA sequence: TGTGCCAGCAGTCGACAGGGGGCGCGGGAGACCCAGTACTTC. This encodes CASSRQGARETQYF.

This sequence joins TRBV10-3 and TRBJ2-2; 7 nucleotides agree with TRBD1. Germline V lookup: CDR1 ENHRY, CDR2 SYGVKD. J was trimmed by 5 bases and V by 7 bases; bases with no gene match: 7. The CDR3 length is 14 residues. The CDR3 loop reads CAITSQGETGELFF. CDR3 nucleotide sequence: TGTGCCATCACTAGCCAGGGGGAAACCGGGGAGCTGTTTTTT.

CDR3 sequence: CASSHGTGAEAFF. In nucleotides, the CDR3 is TGCGCCAGCAGCCACGGGACAGGAGCTGAAGCTTTCTTT. V and J are TRBV5-1 and TRBJ1-1, with 8 bases fitting TRBD1. Losses at the gene ends were 4 bases for V and 6 bases for J; bases not matched to a gene: 5. Germline V gives CDR1 SGHRS, CDR2 YFSETQ. This CDR3 region has 13 residues.

This clone was recorded only once. V usage is TRBV4-3 and J usage is TRBJ2-7; 8 positions match TRBD1. CDR1 is LGHNA, CDR2 YSLEER, per germline. This CDR3 has 15 residues. V lost 0 bases to trimming and J lost 7 bases; unmatched junction nucleotides: 8. CDR3 coding DNA: TGCGCCAGCAGCCAAGAACCCAGGGGGCTGGGGGAGCAGTACTTC. The encoded protein is CASSQEPRGLGEQYF.

The rearrangement links TRBV29-1 to TRBJ2-5, with D perhaps matching TRBD1 (6 bases). The CDR3 covers 12 residues. The V gene lost 6 bases and the J gene lost 2 bases, with 10 bases spanning the gap. Germline assignment: CDR1 SQVTM and CDR2 ANQGSEA. The CDR3 region has the DNA TGCAGCGTCGAAAGGGGGCAAGAGACCCAGTACTTC. Residues: CSVERGQETQYF.

This rearrangement joins TRBV12-3 or TRBV12-4 to TRBJ1-1; 9 positions agree with TRBD1. The CDR3 is 13 residues long. V shed 5 bases and J 6 bases; nucleotides not matched to a gene: 4. CDR3 region: CASSQTGGPEAFF. The CDR3 bases are TGTGCCAGCAGTCAAACAGGGGGCCCTGAAGCTTTCTTT.

V is TRBV7-9 and J is TRBJ1-6; tentatively, D is TRBD1 (5 bases). Germline assignment: CDR1 SEHNR and CDR2 FQNEAQ (reference sequence). The CDR3 loop spans 14 amino acids. Trimming shortened V by 2 bases and J by 7 bases, and 9 bases separated the two germline ends. CDR3 protein: CASSLRGGNSPLHF. CDR3 coding DNA: TGTGCCAGCAGCTTAAGGGGTGGGAATTCACCCCTCCACTTT.

This chain joins TRBV3-1 (or the pseudogene TRBV3-2) and TRBJ2-7; 10 nucleotides match TRBD2. Germline V CDR1 and CDR2: LGHDT, YNNKEL (reference sequence). V lost 1 base to trimming and J lost 5 bases; unmatched junction nucleotides: 8. The CDR3 contains 16 residues. The CDR3 DNA follows: TGTGCCAGCAGCCAAGGTCGCGGTCTAGCGGGAGACGAGCAGTACTTC. Translated, it gives CASSQGRGLAGDEQYF.

The chain is built from TRBV7-2 and TRBJ1-5; weak D call: TRBD1 (6 bases). Germline CDR1 SGHTA, CDR2 FQGNSA. CDR3 length equals 16 residues. Between the trimmed V and J ends, which lost 0 bases and 3 bases, there was a span of 12 bases. The CDR3, as DNA: TGTGCCAGCAGCTTAGCCCCGACAGGAATCAATCAGCCCCAGCATTTT. Translation gives CASSLAPTGINQPQHF.

The chain is built from TRBV3-1 (or the pseudogene TRBV3-2) and TRBJ2-3, with 7 nucleotides matching TRBD1. The trim removed 4 bases at V and 1 base at J, leaving 8 bases unmatched. CDR3 length equals 16 residues. The germline V gene has CDR1 LGHDT and CDR2 YNNKEL (reference sequence). The CDR3, as DNA: TGTGCCAGCAGCCCGCGACAGGGAACACGCACAGATACGCAGTATTTT. This sequence encodes CASSPRQGTRTDTQYF.

The rearrangement joins TRBV11-3 to TRBJ2-5; the D gene is possibly TRBD1 (6 bases). V was pared by 5 bases and J by 1 base, with 11 bases between. Per germline, CDR1 SGHNT and CDR2 YENEEA. The CDR3 is 14 amino acids. The CDR3 is CASSPGHTQETQYF. DNA for the CDR3: TGTGCCAGCAGCCCGGGACACACCCAAGAGACCCAGTACTTC.

The chain employs TRBV5-4 and TRBJ2-5, with TRBD1 matching over 7 bases. CDR1 is SGHNT and CDR2 is YYREEE in the germline V gene (reference sequence). There are 14 residues in the CDR3. V gave up 4 bases and J gave up 1 base; unmatched junction bases: 4. Here the CDR3 reads CASSVRTGQETQYF. The DNA for the CDR3 is TGTGCCAGCAGCGTACGGACAGGCCAAGAGACCCAGTACTTC.

This clone appeared once. The chain links TRBV28 to TRBJ2-3, with D possibly TRBD1 on 6 matching bases. The length of the CDR3 is 16 residues. Trimming cost V 6 bases and J 6 bases, with 22 bases left between them. The germline gives CDR1 MDHEN, CDR2 SYDVKM. The CDR3, as DNA: TGTGCCAGCAGCCATCCTATCAGGGGAATGGGGGATACGCAGTATTTT. This encodes CASSHPIRGMGDTQYF.

The J gene is TRBJ1-4, the V gene TRBV28; D not resolved. Per germline, CDR1 MDHEN and CDR2 SYDVKM. This CDR3 contains 14 residues. Between the trimmed V and J ends, which lost 6 bases and 8 bases, there was a span of 16 bases. For the CDR3, the DNA is TGTGCCAGCAGATCGACTTCCTATTTAGAAAAACTGTTTTTT. This translates into CASRSTSYLEKLFF.

The gene calls are TRBV30 and TRBJ1-2; no clear D gene. Trimming left V 4 bases short and J 0 bases short, with 12 bases between. This CDR3 region has 14 residues. The V gene's germline CDR1 is GTSNPN and CDR2 SVGIG (reference sequence). The CDR3 sequence is CAWNERRTNYGYTF. Here the CDR3 DNA reads TGTGCCTGGAACGAAAGGAGAACTAACTATGGCTACACCTTC.

J is TRBJ2-7 and V is TRBV9, with D perhaps TRBD2 (6 bases). The V end was cut by 0 bases, the J end by 3 bases, with 19 bases between. Looked up from germline, CDR1 is SGDLS and CDR2 is YYNGEE. This CDR3 is built from 17 residues. CDR3 loop: CASSVGARGNILYEQYF. Written as DNA, the CDR3 is TGTGCCAGCAGCGTAGGGGCCCGGGGGAACATCCTCTACGAGCAGTACTTC. Together with reference TRBV9 and TRBJ2-7, the CDR3 gives the full variable domain: DSGVTQTPKHLITATGQRVTLRCSPRSGDLSVYWYQQSLDQGLQFLIQYYNGEERAKGNILERFSAQQFPDLHSELNLSSLELGDSALYFCASSVGARGNILYEQYFGPGTRLTVT.

The rearrangement uses TRBV6-2 or TRBV6-3 and TRBJ1-5, with a tentative D call TRBD1 (6 bases). Per the germline V gene, CDR1 is MNHEY and CDR2 is SVGEGT. V was cut by 6 bases and J by 3 bases, with 15 bases left in between. The CDR3 spans 15 residues. CDR3 DNA sequence: TGTGCCAGCAGCGGTCCGGGGGGGCCCAATCAGCCCCAGCATTTT. Translating gives CASSGPGGPNQPQHF.

J is TRBJ2-1 and V is TRBV30, with a weak D call TRBD2 (6 bases). Germline CDR1 and CDR2: GTSNPN and SVGIG (reference sequence). The CDR3 is made up of 13 amino acids. V was trimmed by 5 bases and J by 4 bases, leaving 12 bases between them. The CDR3 reads CAWAGRLYNEQFF. DNA of the CDR3: TGTGCCTGGGCGGGGAGATTGTACAATGAGCAGTTCTTC.

The rearrangement links TRBV5-1 to TRBJ1-1, with 7 positions matching TRBD1. The germline gives CDR1 SGHRS, CDR2 YFSETQ. The CDR3 runs 14 residues. J was trimmed by 2 bases and V by 4 bases; bases with no gene match: 5. The CDR3 spells CASSPGTVNTEAFF. The DNA of the CDR3 is TGCGCCAGCAGCCCCGGGACAGTTAACACTGAAGCTTTCTTT.

CDR3 nucleotides: TGTGCCAGCAGCGTAGGCCAGTTGCATGAAAAACTGTTTTTT. Translated, it gives CASSVGQLHEKLFF. V and J are TRBV9 and TRBJ1-4; no clear D. Trimming cost V 0 bases and J 6 bases, with 9 bases left between them. The CDR3 is made up of 14 amino acids. Per the germline V gene, CDR1 is SGDLS and CDR2 is YYNGEE.

V gene TRBV7-2 combines with J gene TRBJ2-2; 12 positions agree with TRBD2. This CDR3 region has 16 residues. Trimming removed 2 bases from V and 6 bases from J; junction bases left unmatched: 4. Germline assignment: CDR1 SGHTA and CDR2 FQGNSA. The CDR3 reads CASSLPGLAGSGELFF. CDR3 nucleotide sequence: TGTGCCAGCAGCTTACCAGGACTAGCGGGGTCCGGGGAGCTGTTTTTT.

CDR3 nucleotide sequence: TGTGCCAGCAGTGGGACAGCCCCGAACACCGGGGAGCTGTTTTTT. The encoded protein is CASSGTAPNTGELFF. The gene calls are TRBV2 and TRBJ2-2, with a weak D call TRBD1 (6 bases). Germline assignment: CDR1 SNHLY and CDR2 FYNNEI. Between the trimmed V and J ends, which lost 4 bases and 0 bases, there was a span of 9 bases. The CDR3 totals 15 residues. Based on the CDR3 plus reference TRBV2 and TRBJ2-2, the full variable domain is EPEVTQTPSHQVTQMGQEVILRCVPISNHLYFYWYRQILGQKVEFLVSFYNNEISEKSEIFDDQFSVERPDGSNFTLKIRSTKLEDSAMYFCASSGTAPNTGELFFGEGSRLTVL.